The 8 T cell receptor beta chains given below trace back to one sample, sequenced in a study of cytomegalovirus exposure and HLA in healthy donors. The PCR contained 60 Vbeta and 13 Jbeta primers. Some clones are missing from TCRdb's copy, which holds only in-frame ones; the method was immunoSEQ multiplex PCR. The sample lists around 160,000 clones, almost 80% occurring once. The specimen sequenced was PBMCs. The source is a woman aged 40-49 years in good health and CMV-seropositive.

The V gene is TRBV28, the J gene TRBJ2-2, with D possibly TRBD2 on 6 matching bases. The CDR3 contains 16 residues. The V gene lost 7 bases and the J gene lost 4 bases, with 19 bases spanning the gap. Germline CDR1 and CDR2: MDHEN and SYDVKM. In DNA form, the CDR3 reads TGTGCCAGCACCAGACCCCCCGGGGGTGGCACCGGGGAGCTGTTTTTT. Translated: CASTRPPGGGTGELFF.

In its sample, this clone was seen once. The CDR3 here is CAWRGQGEKLFF. The CDR3 DNA reads TGTGCCTGGAGGGGACAGGGAGAAAAACTGTTTTTT. The V call is TRBV30, the J call TRBJ1-4; 9 positions match TRBD1. The junction had 1 base not matched to a gene; V was cut back by 3 bases and J by 8 bases. Per the germline V gene, CDR1 is GTSNPN and CDR2 is SVGIG (reference sequence). The CDR3 loop spans 12 amino acids.

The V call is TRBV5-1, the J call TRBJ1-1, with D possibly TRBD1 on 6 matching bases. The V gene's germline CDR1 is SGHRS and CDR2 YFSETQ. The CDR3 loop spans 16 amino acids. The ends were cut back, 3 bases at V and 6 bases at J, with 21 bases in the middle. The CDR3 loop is CASSWGGTGPFSEAFF. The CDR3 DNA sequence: TGCGCCAGCAGCTGGGGCGGTACAGGGCCATTCTCTGAAGCTTTCTTT.

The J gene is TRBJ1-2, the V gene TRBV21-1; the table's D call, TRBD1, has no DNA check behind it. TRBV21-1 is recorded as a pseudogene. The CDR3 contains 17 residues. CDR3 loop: CASSKGGGTGGVSGYTF. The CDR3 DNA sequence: TGTGCCAGCAGCAAAGGGGGGGGGACAGGGGGCGTGAGTGGCTACACCTTC.

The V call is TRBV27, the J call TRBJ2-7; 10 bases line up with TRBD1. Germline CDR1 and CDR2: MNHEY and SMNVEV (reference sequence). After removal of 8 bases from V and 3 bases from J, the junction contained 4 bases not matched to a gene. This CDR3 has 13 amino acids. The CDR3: CASGDRGGYEQYF. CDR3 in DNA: TGTGCCAGCGGGGACAGGGGAGGCTACGAGCAGTACTTC.

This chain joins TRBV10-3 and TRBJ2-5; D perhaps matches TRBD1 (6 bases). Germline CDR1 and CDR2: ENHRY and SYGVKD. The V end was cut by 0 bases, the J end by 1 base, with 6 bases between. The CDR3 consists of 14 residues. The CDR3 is CAISESGGQETQYF. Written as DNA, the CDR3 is TGTGCCATCAGTGAGTCAGGGGGCCAAGAGACCCAGTACTTC.

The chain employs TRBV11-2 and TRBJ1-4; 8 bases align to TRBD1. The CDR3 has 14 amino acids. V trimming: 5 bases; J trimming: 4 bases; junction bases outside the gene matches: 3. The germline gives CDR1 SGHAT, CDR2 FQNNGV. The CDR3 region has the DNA TGTGCCAGCAGCCTTGGACAGGGTAATGAAAAACTGTTTTTT. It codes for CASSLGQGNEKLFF.

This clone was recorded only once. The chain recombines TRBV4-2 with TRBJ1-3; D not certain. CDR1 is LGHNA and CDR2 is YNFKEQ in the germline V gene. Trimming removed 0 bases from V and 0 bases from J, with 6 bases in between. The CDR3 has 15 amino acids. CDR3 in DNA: TGTGCCAGCAGCCAAGATTTGAGCTCTGGAAACACCATATATTTT. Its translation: CASSQDLSSGNTIYF.